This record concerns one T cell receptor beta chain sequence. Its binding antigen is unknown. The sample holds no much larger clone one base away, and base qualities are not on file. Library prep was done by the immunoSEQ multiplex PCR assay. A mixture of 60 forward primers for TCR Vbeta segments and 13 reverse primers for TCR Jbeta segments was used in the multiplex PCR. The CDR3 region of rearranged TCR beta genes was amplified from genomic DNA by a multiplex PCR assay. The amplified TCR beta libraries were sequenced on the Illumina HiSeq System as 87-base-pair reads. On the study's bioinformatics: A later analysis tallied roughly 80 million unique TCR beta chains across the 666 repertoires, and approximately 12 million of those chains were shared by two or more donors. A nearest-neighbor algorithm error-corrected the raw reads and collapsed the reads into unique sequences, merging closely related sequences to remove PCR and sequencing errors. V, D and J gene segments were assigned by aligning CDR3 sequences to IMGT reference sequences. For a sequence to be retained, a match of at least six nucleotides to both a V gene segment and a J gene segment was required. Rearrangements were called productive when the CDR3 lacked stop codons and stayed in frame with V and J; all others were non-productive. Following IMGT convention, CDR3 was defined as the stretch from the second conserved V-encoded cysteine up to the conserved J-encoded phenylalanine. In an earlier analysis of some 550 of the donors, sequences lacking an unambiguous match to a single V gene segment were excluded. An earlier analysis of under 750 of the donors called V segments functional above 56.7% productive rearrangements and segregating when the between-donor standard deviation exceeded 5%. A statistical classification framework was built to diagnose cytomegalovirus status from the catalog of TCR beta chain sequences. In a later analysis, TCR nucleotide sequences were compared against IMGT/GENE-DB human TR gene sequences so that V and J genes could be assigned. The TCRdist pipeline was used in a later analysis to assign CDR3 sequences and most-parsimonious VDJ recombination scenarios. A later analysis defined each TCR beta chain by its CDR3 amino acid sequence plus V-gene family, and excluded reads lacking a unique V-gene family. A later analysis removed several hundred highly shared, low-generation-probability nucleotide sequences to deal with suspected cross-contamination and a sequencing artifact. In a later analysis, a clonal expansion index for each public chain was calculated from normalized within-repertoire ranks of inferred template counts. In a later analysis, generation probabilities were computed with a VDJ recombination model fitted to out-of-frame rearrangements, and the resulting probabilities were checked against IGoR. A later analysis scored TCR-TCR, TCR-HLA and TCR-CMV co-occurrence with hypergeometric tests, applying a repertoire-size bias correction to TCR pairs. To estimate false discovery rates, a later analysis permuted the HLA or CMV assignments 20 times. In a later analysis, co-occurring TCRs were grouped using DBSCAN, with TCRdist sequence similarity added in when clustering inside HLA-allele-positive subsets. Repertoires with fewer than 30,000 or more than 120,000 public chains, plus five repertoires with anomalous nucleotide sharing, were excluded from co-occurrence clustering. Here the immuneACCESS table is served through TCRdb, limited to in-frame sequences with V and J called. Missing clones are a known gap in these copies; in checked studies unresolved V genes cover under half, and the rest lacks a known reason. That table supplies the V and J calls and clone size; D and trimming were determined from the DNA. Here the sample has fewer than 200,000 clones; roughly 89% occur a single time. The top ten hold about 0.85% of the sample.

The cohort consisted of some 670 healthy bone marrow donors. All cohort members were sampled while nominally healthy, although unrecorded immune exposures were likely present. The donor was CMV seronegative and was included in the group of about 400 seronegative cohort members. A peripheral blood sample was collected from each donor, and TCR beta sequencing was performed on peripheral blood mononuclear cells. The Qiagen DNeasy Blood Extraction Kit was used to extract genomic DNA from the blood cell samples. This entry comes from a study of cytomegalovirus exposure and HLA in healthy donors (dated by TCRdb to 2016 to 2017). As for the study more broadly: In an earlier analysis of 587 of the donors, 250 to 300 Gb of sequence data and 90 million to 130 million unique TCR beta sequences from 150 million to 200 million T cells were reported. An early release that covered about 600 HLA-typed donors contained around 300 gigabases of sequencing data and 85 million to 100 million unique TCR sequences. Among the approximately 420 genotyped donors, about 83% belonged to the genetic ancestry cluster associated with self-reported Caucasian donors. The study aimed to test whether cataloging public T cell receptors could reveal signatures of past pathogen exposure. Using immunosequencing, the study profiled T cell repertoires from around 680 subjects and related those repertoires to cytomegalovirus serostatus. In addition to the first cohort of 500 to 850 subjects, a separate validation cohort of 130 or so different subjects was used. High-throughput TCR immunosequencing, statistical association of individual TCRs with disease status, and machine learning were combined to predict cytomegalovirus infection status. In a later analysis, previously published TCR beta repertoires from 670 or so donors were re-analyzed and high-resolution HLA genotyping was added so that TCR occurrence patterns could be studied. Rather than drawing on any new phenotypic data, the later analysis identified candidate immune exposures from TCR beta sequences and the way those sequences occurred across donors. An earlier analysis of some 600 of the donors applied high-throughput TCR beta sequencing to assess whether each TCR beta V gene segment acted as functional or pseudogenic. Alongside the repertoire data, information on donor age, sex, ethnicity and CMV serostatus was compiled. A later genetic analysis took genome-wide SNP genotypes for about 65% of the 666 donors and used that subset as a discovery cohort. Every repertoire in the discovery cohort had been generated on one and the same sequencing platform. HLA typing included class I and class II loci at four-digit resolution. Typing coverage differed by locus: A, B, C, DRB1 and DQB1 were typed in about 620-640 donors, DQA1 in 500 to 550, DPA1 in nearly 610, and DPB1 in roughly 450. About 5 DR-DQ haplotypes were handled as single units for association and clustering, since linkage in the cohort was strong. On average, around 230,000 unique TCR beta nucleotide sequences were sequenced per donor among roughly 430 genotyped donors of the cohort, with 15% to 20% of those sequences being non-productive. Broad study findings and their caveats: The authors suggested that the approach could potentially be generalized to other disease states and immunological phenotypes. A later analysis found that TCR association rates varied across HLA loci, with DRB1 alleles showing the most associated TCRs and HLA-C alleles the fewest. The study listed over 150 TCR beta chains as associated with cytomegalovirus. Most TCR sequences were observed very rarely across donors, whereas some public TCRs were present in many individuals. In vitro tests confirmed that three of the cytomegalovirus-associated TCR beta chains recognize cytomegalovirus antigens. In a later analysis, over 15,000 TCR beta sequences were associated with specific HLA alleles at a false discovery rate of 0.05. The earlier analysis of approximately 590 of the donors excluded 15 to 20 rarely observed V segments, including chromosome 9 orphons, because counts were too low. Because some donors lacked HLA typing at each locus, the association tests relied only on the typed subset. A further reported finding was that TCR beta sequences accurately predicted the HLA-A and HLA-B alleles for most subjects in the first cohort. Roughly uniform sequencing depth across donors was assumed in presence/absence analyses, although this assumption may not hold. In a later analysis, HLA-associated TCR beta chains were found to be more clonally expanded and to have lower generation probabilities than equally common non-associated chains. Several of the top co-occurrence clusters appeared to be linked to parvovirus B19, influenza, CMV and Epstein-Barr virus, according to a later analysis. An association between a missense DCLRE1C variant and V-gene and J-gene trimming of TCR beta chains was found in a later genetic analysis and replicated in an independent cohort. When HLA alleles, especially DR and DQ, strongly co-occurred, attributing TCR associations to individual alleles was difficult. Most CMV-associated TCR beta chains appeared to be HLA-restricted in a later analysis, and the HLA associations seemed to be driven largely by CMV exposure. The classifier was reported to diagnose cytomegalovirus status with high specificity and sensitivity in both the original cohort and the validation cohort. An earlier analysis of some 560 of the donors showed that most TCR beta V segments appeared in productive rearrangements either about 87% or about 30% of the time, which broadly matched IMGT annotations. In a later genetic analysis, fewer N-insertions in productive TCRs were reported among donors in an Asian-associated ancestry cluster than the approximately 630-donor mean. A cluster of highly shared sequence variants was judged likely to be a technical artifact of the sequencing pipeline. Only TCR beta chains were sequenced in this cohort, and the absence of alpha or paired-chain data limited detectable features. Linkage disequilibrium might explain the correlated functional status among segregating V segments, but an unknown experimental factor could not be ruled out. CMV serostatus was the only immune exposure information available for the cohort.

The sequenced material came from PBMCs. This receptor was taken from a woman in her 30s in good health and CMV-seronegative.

Here the CDR3 is given as CASSYAARELFF. The nucleotide sequence is TGTGCCAGCAGCTACGCGGCCCGGGAGCTGTTTTTT. The chain is assembled from TRBV5-6 and TRBJ2-2; the D gene is unclear. From the cysteine up to the phenylalanine, the CDR3 has a length of 12 residues. This entry keeps only the CDR3 DNA: 36 bases, framed from base 1. For CDR1 and CDR2, the germline V gene lists SGHDT and YYEEEE. The V end loses 3 bases and the J end loses 9 bases, and a stretch of 9 bases separates them.